This T cell receptor (beta chain) was sequenced for a study of T cells and Merkel cell carcinoma outcomes (dated by TCRdb to the early 2020s). At the level of the whole study: The study examined the tumor T-cell repertoire together with T-cell density as predictors of clinical outcome in patients with Merkel cell carcinoma. The study at large found these results: Clinical outcomes in Merkel cell carcinoma patients were reported to be predicted by T-cell repertoire features combined with T-cell density.

Preparation of the library involved the immunoSEQ multiplex PCR assay. Not all clones reach the TCRdb copy of this immuneACCESS table, which keeps in-frame sequences only. Checked studies attribute under half of the gap to unresolved V genes and leave the rest unexplained. Recorded for this sample are 5,000 to 6,500 clones; 70% to 85% of them occurred a single time. 4.5% to 6.5% of the sample belongs to the ten largest clones. Only one count was recorded for this clone. Its antigen is unknown. Base quality data are lacking; no much larger clone is found one base away. Samples were obtained from patients with Merkel cell carcinoma. V and J lose 4 bases and 0 bases, and a span of 10 bases separates them. The CDR3 has 14 amino acids, counting the end cysteine and phenylalanine. CDR3 DNA is the only sequence kept; it has 42 bases, read in frame from the first base. Reading the germline V gene gives CDR1 SGHRS and CDR2 YFSETQ.

The rearrangement combines TRBV5-1 with TRBJ1-1, with the identity of the D gene unclear. Source material: tumor tissue from Merkel cell carcinoma. The clonotype comes from a human donor with Merkel cell carcinoma. At the DNA level, the sequence is TGCGCCAGCAGCCAAGATCAGATGAACACTGAAGCTTTCTTT. Translation gives CASSQDQMNTEAFF.